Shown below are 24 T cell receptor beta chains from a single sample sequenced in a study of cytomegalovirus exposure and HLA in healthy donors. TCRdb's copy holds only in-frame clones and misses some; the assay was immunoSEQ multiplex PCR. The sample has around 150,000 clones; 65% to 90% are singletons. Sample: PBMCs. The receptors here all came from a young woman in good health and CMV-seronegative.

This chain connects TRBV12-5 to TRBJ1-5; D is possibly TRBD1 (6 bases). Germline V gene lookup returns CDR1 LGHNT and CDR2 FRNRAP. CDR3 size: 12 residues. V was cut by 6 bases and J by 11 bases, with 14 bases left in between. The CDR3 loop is CASGAGQSSQHF. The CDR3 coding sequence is TGTGCTAGTGGCGCCGGACAGTCGTCCCAGCATTTT.

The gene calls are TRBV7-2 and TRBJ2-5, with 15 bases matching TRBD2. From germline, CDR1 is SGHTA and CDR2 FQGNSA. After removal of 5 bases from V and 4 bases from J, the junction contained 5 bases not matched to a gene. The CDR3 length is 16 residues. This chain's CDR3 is CASSLGGLAGGETQYF. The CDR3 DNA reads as TGTGCCAGCAGCCTGGGGGGACTAGCGGGAGGAGAGACCCAGTACTTC.

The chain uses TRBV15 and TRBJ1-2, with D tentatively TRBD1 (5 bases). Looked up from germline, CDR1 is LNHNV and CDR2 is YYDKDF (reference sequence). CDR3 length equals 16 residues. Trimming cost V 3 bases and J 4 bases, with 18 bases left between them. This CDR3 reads CATSSGRGYRSYGYTF. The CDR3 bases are TGTGCCACCAGCAGCGGAAGGGGCTACCGTAGCTATGGCTACACCTTC.

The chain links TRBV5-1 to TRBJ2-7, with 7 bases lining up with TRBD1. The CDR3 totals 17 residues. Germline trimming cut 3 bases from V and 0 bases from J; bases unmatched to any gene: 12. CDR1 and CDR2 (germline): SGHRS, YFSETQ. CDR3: CASSSPKQGLPSYEQYF. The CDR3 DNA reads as TGCGCCAGCAGCTCGCCCAAACAGGGGTTACCCTCCTACGAGCAGTACTTC.

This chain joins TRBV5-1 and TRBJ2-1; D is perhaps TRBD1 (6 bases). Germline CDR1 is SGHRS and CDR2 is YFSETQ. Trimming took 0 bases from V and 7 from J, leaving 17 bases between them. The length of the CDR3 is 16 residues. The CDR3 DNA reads TGCGCCAGCAGCTTGGAATGGGGGCGGGTAGGGAATGAGCAGTTCTTC. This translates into CASSLEWGRVGNEQFF.

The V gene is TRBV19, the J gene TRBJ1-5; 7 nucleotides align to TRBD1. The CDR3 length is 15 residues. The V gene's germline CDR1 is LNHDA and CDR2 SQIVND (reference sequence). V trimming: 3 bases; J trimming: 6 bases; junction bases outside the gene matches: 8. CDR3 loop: CASSIEQGLGQPQHF. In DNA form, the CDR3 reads TGTGCCAGTAGTATCGAACAGGGGTTAGGTCAGCCCCAGCATTTT.

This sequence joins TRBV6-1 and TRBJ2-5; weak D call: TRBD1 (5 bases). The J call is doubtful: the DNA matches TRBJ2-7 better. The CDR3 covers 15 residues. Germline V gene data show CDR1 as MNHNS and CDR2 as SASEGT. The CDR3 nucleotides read TGTGCCAGCAGTGAAGCGAGTGACAGCTCCTACGAGCAGTACTTC. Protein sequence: CASSEASDSSYEQYF.

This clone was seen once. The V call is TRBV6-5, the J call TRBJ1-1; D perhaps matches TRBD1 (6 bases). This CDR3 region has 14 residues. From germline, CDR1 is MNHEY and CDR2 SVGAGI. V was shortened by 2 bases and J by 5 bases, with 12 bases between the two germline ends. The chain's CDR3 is CASSYHRAGTEAFF. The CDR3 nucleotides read TGTGCCAGCAGTTACCACAGGGCGGGTACTGAAGCTTTCTTT.

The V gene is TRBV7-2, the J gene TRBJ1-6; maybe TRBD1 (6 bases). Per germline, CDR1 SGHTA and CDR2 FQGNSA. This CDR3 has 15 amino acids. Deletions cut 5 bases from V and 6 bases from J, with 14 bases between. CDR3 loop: CASSPDGGPNSPLHF. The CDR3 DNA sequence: TGTGCCAGCAGCCCCGATGGGGGCCCTAATTCACCCCTCCACTTT.

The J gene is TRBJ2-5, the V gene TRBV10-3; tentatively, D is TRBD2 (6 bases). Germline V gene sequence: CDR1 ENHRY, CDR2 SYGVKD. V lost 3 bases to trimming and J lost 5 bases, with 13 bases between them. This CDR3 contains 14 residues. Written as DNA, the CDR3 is TGTGCCATCAGTGACAGGAGTGCGGGGGAGACCCAGTACTTC. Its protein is CAISDRSAGETQYF.

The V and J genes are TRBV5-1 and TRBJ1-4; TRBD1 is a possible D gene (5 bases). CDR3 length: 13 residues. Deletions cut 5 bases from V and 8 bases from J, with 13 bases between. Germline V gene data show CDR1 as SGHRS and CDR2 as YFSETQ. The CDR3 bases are TGCGCCAGCAGTCGGGGGTTAGAAGAAAAACTGTTTTTT. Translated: CASSRGLEEKLFF.

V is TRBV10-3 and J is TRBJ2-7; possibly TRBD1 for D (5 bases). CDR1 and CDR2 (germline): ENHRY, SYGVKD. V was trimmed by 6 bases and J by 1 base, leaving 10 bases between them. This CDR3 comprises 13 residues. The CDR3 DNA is TGTGCCATCAGGCAGACAGAGTCCTACGAGCAGTACTTC. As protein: CAIRQTESYEQYF.

CDR3 region: CASSLEGQGPYEQYF. In DNA, the CDR3 is TGTGCCAGCAGCTTAGAGGGACAGGGACCCTACGAGCAGTACTTC. The chain links TRBV7-8 to TRBJ2-7, with 9 bases aligning to TRBD1. CDR3 size: 15 residues. The J segment lost 2 bases and the V segment lost 1 base, leaving 3 bases of the junction unmatched. Germline CDR1 and CDR2: SGHVS and FQNEAQ.

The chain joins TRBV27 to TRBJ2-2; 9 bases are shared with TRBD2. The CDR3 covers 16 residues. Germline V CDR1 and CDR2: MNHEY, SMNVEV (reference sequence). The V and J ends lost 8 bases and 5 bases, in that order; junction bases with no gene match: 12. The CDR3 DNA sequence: TGTGCCAGCCGTCCCCTGGCGGGGGGGGAAACCGGGGAGCTGTTTTTT. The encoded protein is CASRPLAGGETGELFF.

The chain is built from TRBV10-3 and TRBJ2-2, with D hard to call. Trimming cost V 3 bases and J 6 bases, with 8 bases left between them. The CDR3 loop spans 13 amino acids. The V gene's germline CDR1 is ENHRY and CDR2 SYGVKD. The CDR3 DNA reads TGTGCCATCAGTGACCTCCCCGCCGGGGAGCTGTTTTTT. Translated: CAISDLPAGELFF.

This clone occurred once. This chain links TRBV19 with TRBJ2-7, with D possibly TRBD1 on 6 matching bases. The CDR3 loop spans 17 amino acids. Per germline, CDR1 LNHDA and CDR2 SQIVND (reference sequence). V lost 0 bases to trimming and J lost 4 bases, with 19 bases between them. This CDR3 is CASSIDGTRNRAYEQYF. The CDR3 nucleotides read TGTGCCAGTAGTATAGATGGGACGCGAAACAGGGCTTACGAGCAGTACTTC.

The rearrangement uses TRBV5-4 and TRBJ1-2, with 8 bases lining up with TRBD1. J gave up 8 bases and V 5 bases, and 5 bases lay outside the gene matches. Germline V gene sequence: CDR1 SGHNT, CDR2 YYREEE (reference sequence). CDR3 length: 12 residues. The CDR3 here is CASRDRESGYTF. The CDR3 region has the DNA TGTGCCAGCAGGGACAGGGAATCGGGCTACACCTTC.

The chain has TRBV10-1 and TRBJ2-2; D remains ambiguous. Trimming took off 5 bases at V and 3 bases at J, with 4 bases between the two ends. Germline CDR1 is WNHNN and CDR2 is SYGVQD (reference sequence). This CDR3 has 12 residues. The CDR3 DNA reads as TGCGCCAGCAGTCGTGACACCGGGGAGCTGTTTTTT. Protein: CASSRDTGELFF.

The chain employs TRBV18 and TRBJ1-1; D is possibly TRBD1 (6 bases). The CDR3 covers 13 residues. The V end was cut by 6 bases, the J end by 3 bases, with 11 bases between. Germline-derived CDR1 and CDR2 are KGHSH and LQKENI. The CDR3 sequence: CASSPGQDTEAFF. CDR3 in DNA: TGTGCCAGCTCTCCGGGACAAGACACTGAAGCTTTCTTT.

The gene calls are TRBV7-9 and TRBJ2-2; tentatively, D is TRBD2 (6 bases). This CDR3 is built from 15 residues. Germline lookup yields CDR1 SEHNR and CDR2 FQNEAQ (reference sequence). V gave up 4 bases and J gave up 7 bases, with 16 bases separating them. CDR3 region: CASSSQRETGGELFF. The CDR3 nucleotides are TGTGCCAGCAGCTCCCAACGGGAGACGGGCGGGGAGCTGTTTTTT. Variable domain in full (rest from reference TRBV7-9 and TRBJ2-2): DTGVSQNPRHKITKRGQNVTFRCDPISEHNRLYWYRQTLGQGPEFLTYFQNEAQLEKSRLLSDRFSAERPKGSFSTLEIQRTEQGDSAMYLCASSSQRETGGELFFGEGSRLTVL.

The CDR3 is CASTQWGGNGYTF. The DNA for the CDR3 is TGTGCCAGTACCCAATGGGGGGGGAATGGCTACACCTTC. The V call is TRBV19, the J call TRBJ1-2, with a possible D match to TRBD1 (5 bases). Germline CDR1 and CDR2: LNHDA and SQIVND (reference sequence). Between the trimmed V and J ends, which lost 7 bases and 6 bases, there was a span of 15 bases. There are 13 residues in the CDR3.

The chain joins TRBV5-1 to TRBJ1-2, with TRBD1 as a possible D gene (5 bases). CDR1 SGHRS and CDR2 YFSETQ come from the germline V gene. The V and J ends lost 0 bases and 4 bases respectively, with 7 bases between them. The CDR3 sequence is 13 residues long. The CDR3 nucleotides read TGCGCCAGCAGCTTGGAAGGGGCCTATGGCTACACCTTC. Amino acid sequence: CASSLEGAYGYTF.

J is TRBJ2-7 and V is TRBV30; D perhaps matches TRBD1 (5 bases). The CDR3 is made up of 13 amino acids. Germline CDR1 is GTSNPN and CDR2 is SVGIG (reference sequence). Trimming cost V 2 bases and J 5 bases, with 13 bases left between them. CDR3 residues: CAWSQGEADEQYF. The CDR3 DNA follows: TGTGCCTGGAGTCAAGGGGAAGCAGACGAGCAGTACTTC.

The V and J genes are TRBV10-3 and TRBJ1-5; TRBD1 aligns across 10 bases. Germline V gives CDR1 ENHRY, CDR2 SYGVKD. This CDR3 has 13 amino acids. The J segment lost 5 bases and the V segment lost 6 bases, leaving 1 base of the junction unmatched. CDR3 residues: CAIRGTGDQPQHF. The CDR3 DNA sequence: TGTGCCATCAGGGGGACAGGGGATCAGCCCCAGCATTTT.